This T cell receptor beta chain was sequenced during a study of regulatory T cells in long-lasting Graves disease. Noted time point: newly diagnosed GD, antithyroid drugs for less than 3 months. PBMCs provided the RNA from which the TCR library was made. With iRepertoire HTBI primers and Arm-PCR of CDR3 regions, TCR beta libraries were built. Each CDR3 protein gets one entry after TCRdb re-called the multiplex PCR reads with MiXCR. In the table there are 350,000 to 450,000 distinct CDR3 sequences, 12% of which are singletons. This CDR3 region has 15 residues. V lost 6 bases, J lost 4 bases, and 19 bases lay in between. Per germline, CDR1 DFQATT and CDR2 SNEGSKA (reference sequence). These data also featured in a second study, about T cells in Graves' hyperthyroidism and ophthalmopathy.

This material consisted of peripheral blood mononuclear cells (PBMCs), taken at new diagnosis, from a patient treated with antithyroid drugs. The sequence was obtained from a woman younger than 35 with Graves disease. The chain is built from TRBV20-1 and TRBJ2-4, with D possibly matching TRBD2 (5 bases). The CDR3 loop reads CSAPPVVGGKNIQYF. The DNA of the CDR3 is TGCAGTGCCCCCCCCGTAGTGGGCGGGAAAAACATTCAGTACTTC.